These 19 T cell receptor beta chains share one sample of origin, sequenced in a study of CD8 T cells in ankylosing spondylitis. In TCRdb, the 5' RACE reads were re-called with MiXCR into one record per CDR3 protein. The sample has a few hundred thousand distinct CDR3 sequences, more than 9% seen once. Sequencing was done on a sample of blood, either unsorted or a sorted T cell fraction (not recorded which). The receptor source for this set is a female donor with ankylosing spondylitis or in good health (not recorded which).

Note on this clonotype: This could be a read error, since a much larger clone is one nucleotide away. CDR3 sequence: CSALDRARNYGYPF. The CDR3 bases are TGCAGTGCTCTTGACAGGGCGAGAAACTATGGCTACCCCTTC. The J gene is TRBJ1-2, the V gene TRBV20-1, with 7 bases matching TRBD1. CDR1 DFQATT and CDR2 SNEGSKA come from the germline V gene (reference sequence). This CDR3 comprises 14 residues.

In its sample, this clonotype was seen many times. As DNA, the CDR3 is TGCGCCAGCAGCCCAGAGCCCCCGGTGCTCGAGCAGTACTTC. Residues: CASSPEPPVLEQYF. V and J are TRBV5-1 and TRBJ2-7; D not certain. The germline V gene has CDR1 SGHRS and CDR2 YFSETQ. Deletions cut 4 bases from V and 6 bases from J, with 17 bases between. This CDR3 contains 14 residues.

This clonotype came up many times. The J gene is TRBJ2-7, the V gene TRBV9; possible D gene TRBD2, 7 bases. Germline CDR1 reads SGDLS; CDR2 reads YYNGEE. The CDR3 covers 15 residues. Trimming pared 4 bases from V and 0 bases from J, leaving 14 bases between. The CDR3 region has the DNA TGTGCCAGCAGCACGACGGGGGGCACCTCCTACGAGCAGTACTTC. It specifies CASSTTGGTSYEQYF.

Notes on this clonotype: Mismatch with germline at one junction end may stem from a read error. V gene TRBV20-1 combines with J gene TRBJ2-5; TRBD2 aligns across 13 bases. Germline V gene sequence: CDR1 DFQATT, CDR2 SNEGSKA (reference sequence). The CDR3 spans 17 residues. CDR3 region: CCARDRTSGGTKETQYF. The CDR3 DNA sequence: TGCTGTGCTAGAGATAGGACTAGCGGGGGAACTAAAGAGACCCAGTACTTC.

This clonotype was observed many times. The chain couples TRBV5-6 to TRBJ1-1; TRBD1 matches 8 bases. Germline-derived CDR1 and CDR2 are SGHDT and YYEEEE. This CDR3 region has 12 residues. V trimming: 4 bases; J trimming: 11 bases; junction bases outside the gene matches: 7. The CDR3 coding sequence is TGTGCCAGCAGCCGACAGGGGTTTGATGCTTTCTTT. Its protein product is CASSRQGFDAFF.

This clonotype was seen ten or more times. This chain connects TRBV7-9 to TRBJ2-7; 12 bases are shared with TRBD2. CDR1 and CDR2 from the germline V gene are SEHNR and FQNEAQ (reference sequence). CDR3 length equals 16 residues. The ends lost 3 bases at V and 4 bases at J; junction bases unmatched: 7. This CDR3 is CASSFRTSGISYEQYF. The CDR3 nucleotides are TGTGCCAGCAGCTTCCGGACTAGCGGGATTTCTTACGAGCAGTACTTC.

Only a few counts were recorded for this clonotype. The J gene is TRBJ1-5, the V gene TRBV12-3 or TRBV12-4; 8 bases align to TRBD1. The V segment lost 5 bases and the J segment 4 bases; nucleotides outside the gene matches: 4. The CDR3 runs 14 residues. The CDR3 sequence: CASSRTGTNQPQHF. The CDR3 DNA follows: TGTGCCAGCAGTCGGACAGGGACTAATCAGCCCCAGCATTTT.

This clonotype was detected ten times or more. The chain is built from TRBV20-1 and TRBJ2-4; D unclear. Germline V gene data show CDR1 as DFQATT and CDR2 as SNEGSKA (reference sequence). V lost 5 bases to trimming and J lost 2 bases, with 1 base between them. This CDR3 has 10 amino acids. The DNA of the CDR3 is TGCAGTGCTCCCAAAAACATTCAGTACTTC. It specifies CSAPKNIQYF.

This clonotype was picked up many times. The chain recombines TRBV7-2 with TRBJ2-1; 10 nucleotides match TRBD2. Germline V gives CDR1 SGHTA, CDR2 FQGNSA. Trimming took 1 base from V and 5 from J; bases not matched to a gene: 5. The CDR3 has 16 amino acids. CDR3 sequence: CASSLDSSGSHNEQFF. Written as DNA, the CDR3 is TGTGCCAGCAGCTTAGATTCTAGCGGGAGTCACAATGAGCAGTTCTTC.

This clonotype occurred many times. The chain employs TRBV5-1 and TRBJ1-1, with D perhaps TRBD1 (5 bases). In germline, CDR1 is SGHRS, CDR2 YFSETQ. Trimming shortened V by 5 bases and J by 11 bases, and 16 bases separated the two germline ends. CDR3 length: 12 amino acids. CDR3 DNA sequence: TGCGCCAGCAGAGCGGAGGGGAAGGGTGCTTTCTTT. This sequence encodes CASRAEGKGAFF.

J is TRBJ2-3 and V is TRBV15, with D uncertain. The length of the CDR3 is 15 residues. Germline CDR1 LNHNV, CDR2 YYDKDF (reference sequence). Trimming cost V 3 bases and J 0 bases, with 10 bases left between them. The chain's CDR3 is CATSRENPSTDTQYF. The CDR3 DNA sequence: TGTGCCACCAGCAGGGAAAACCCTAGCACAGATACGCAGTATTTT.

This clonotype showed up just a few times. The chain recombines TRBV5-6 with TRBJ1-2; possibly TRBD1 for D (5 bases). The germline V and J ends were trimmed by 3 bases and 1 base, with 13 bases remaining between them. CDR1 and CDR2 (germline): SGHDT, YYEEEE. The CDR3 is made up of 15 amino acids. CDR3 nucleotide sequence: TGTGCCAGCAGCTCCTCGGGACGACTTAACTATGGCTACACCTTC. It specifies CASSSSGRLNYGYTF.

Many counts were recorded for this clonotype. V usage is TRBV7-9 and J usage is TRBJ2-1, with D possibly being TRBD1 or TRBD2 (5 bases each). With 4 bases removed from V and 9 bases from J, the gap between germline ends came to 13 bases. Germline-derived CDR1 and CDR2 are SEHNR and FQNEAQ (reference sequence). The CDR3 is made up of 13 amino acids. CDR3 protein: CASSSGRGLEQFF. CDR3 sequence (DNA): TGTGCCAGCAGCTCGGGGCGCGGGCTTGAGCAGTTCTTC.

This clonotype was seen many times. The V and J genes are TRBV5-1 and TRBJ2-1; the match to TRBD2 covers 14 bases. V trimming: 4 bases; J trimming: 8 bases; junction bases outside the gene matches: 5. The CDR3 runs 15 residues. The V gene's germline CDR1 is SGHRS and CDR2 YFSETQ. CDR3 DNA: TGCGCCAGCAGCGGACTAGCGGGGGGCATTGATGAGCAGTTCTTC. Its protein product is CASSGLAGGIDEQFF.

This clonotype has at least ten counts. The chain employs TRBV20-1 and TRBJ2-7; 7 bases align to TRBD1. CDR1 is DFQATT and CDR2 is SNEGSKA in the germline V gene (reference sequence). V shed 3 bases and J 2 bases; nucleotides not matched to a gene: 7. The CDR3 is 14 amino acids. DNA of the CDR3: TGCAGTGCTAGTGTAAGGGACAGACCCTACGAGCAGTACTTC. This sequence encodes CSASVRDRPYEQYF.

This clonotype was seen a few times. J is TRBJ2-6 and V is TRBV20-1, with D perhaps matching TRBD2 (5 bases). This CDR3 contains 14 residues. V shed 6 bases and J shed 4 bases, with 13 bases lying between them. Per the germline V gene, CDR1 is DFQATT and CDR2 is SNEGSKA (reference sequence). Here the CDR3 reads CSAPTSIGANVLTF. The CDR3 DNA is TGCAGTGCCCCTACTAGTATAGGGGCCAACGTCCTGACTTTC.

This clonotype was recorded a few times. The junction and the germline gene differ at one end; a read error may be behind it. The chain has TRBV7-7 and TRBJ2-5, with a tentative D call TRBD2 (7 bases). The germline CDR1 and CDR2 sequences are SSHAT and FNYEAQ (reference sequence). The CDR3 sequence is 16 residues long. The CDR3, as DNA: TGTGCTAGCAGCTTAGAGAACGGGGGGCCTCAAGAGACCCAGTACTTC. Its translation: CASSLENGGPQETQYF.

The table lists this clonotype with many counts. The genes are TRBV7-2 and TRBJ2-7; TRBD2 is a possible D gene (5 bases). The CDR3 extends over 15 amino acids. Deletions cut 1 base from V and 3 bases from J, with 13 bases between. The germline V gene has CDR1 SGHTA and CDR2 FQGNSA. The CDR3 DNA reads as TGTGCCAGCAGCTTAGTAAGGGAGTGGGGCTACGAGCAGTACTTC. Encoded protein: CASSLVREWGYEQYF.

This clonotype was observed a few times. V and J are TRBV6-2 or TRBV6-3 and TRBJ2-2; D not certain. Trimming took 2 bases from V and 2 from J, leaving 12 bases between them. The CDR3 covers 16 residues. Germline-derived CDR1 and CDR2 are MNHEY and SVGEGT. The CDR3 here is CASSYPSGPNTGELFF. The CDR3 DNA is TGTGCCAGCAGTTACCCCAGTGGGCCTAACACCGGGGAGCTGTTTTTT.